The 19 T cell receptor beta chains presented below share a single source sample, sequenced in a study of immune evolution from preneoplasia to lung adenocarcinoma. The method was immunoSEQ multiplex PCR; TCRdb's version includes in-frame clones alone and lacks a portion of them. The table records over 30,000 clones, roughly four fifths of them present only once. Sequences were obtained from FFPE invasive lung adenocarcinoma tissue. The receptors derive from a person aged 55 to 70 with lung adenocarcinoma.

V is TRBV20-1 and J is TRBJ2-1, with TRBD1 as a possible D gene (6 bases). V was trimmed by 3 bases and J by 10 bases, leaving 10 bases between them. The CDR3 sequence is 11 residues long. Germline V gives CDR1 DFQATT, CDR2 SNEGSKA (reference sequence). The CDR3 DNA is TGCAGTGCTAGCGCTGGGACAGAGCAGTTCTTC. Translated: CSASAGTEQFF.

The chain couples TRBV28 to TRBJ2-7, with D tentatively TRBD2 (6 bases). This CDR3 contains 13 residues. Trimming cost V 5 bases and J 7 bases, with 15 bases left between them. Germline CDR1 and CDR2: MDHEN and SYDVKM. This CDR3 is CASSDSGAQEQYF. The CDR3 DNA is TGTGCCAGCAGTGATAGCGGCGCACAGGAGCAGTACTTC. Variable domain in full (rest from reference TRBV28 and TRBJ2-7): DVKVTQSSRYLVKRTGEKVFLECVQDMDHENMFWYRQDPGLGLRLIYFSYDVKMKEKGDIPEGYSVSREKKERFSLILESASTNQTSMYLCASSDSGAQEQYFGPGTRLTVT.

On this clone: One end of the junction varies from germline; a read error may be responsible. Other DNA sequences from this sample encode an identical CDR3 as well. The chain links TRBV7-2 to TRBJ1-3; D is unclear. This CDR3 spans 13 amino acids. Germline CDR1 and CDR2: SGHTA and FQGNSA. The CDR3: CASSLNSGNTIYF. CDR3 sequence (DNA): TGTGCCAGCAGCTTAAATTCCGGAAATACCATATATTTT.

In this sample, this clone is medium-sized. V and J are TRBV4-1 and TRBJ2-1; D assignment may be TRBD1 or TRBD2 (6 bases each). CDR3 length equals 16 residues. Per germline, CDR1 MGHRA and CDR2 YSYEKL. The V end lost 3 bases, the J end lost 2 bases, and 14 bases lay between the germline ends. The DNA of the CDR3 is TGCGCCAGCAGCCACATGGGGGGCGGAACCTACAATGAGCAGTTCTTC. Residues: CASSHMGGGTYNEQFF.

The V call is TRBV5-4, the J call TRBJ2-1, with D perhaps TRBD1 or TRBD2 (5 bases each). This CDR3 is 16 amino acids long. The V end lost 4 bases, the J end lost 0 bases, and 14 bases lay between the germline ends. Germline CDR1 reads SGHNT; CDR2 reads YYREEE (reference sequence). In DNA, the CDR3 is TGTGCCAGCAGCGGGACCGAATCGAGCTCCTACAATGAGCAGTTCTTC. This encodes CASSGTESSSYNEQFF.

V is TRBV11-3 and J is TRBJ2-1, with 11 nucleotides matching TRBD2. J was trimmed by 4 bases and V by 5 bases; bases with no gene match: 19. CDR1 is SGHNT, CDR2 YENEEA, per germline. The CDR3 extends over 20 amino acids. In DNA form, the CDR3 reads TGTGCCAGCAGCCGCCGAAGCCTCTATAGCGGGAGGGACCCTTACAATGAGCAGTTCTTC. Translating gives CASSRRSLYSGRDPYNEQFF. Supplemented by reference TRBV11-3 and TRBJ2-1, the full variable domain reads EAGVVQSPRYKIIEKKQPVAFWCNPISGHNTLYWYLQNLGQGPELLIRYENEEAVDDSQLPKDRFSAERLKGVDSTLKIQPAELGDSAVYLCASSRRSLYSGRDPYNEQFFGPGTRLTVL.

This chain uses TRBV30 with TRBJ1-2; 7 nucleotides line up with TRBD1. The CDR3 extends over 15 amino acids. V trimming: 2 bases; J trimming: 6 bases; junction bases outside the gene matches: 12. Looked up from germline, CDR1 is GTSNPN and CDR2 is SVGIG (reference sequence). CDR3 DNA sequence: TGTGCCTGGAGTCCACATTTAGGGCAGGGGGATGGCTACACCTTC. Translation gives CAWSPHLGQGDGYTF.

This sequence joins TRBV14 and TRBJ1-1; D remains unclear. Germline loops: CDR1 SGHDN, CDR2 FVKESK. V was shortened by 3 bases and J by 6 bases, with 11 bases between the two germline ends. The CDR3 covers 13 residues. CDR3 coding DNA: TGTGCCAGCAGCCAGACGGGTCGCGCTGAAGCTTTCTTT. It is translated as CASSQTGRAEAFF.

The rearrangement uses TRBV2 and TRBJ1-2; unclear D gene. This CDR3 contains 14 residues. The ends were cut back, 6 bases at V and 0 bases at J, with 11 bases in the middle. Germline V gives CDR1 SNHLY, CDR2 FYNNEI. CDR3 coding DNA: TGTGCCAGCAGCTTGCGGGTTTCTAACTATGGCTACACCTTC. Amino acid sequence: CASSLRVSNYGYTF.

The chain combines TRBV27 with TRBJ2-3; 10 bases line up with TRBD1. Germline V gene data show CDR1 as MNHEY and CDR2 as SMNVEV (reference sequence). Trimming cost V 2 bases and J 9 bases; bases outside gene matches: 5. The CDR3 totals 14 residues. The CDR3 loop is CASSLRRDRGTQYF. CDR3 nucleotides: TGTGCCAGCAGTTTAAGGAGGGACAGGGGAACGCAGTATTTT.

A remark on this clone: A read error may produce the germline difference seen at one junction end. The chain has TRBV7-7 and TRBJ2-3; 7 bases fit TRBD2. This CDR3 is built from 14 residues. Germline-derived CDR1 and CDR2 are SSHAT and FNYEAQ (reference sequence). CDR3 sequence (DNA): TGTGCTAGCAGCTTAGGCGCGGGAGCAGATACGCAGTATTTT. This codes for CASSLGAGADTQYF.

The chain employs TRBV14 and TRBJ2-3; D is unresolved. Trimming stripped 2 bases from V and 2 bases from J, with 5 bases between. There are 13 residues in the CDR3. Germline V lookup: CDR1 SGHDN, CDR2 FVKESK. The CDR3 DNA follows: TGTGCCAGCAGCCAACGCCTCACAGATACGCAGTATTTT. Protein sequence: CASSQRLTDTQYF.

The CDR3 DNA reads TGTGCCAGCAGCTCCCGGACGGGAAACACTGAAGCTTTCTTT. It codes for CASSSRTGNTEAFF. The J gene is TRBJ1-1, the V gene TRBV7-2; D ambiguous. This CDR3 has 14 amino acids. Trimming took 4 bases from V and 2 from J, leaving 11 bases between them. Germline CDR1 SGHTA, CDR2 FQGNSA. Full variable domain (outside the CDR3, taken from reference TRBV7-2 and TRBJ1-1): GAGVSQSPSNKVTEKGKDVELRCDPISGHTALYWYRQSLGQGLEFLIYFQGNSAPDKSGLPSDRFSAERTGGSVSTLTIQRTQQEDSAVYLCASSSRTGNTEAFFGQGTRLTVV.

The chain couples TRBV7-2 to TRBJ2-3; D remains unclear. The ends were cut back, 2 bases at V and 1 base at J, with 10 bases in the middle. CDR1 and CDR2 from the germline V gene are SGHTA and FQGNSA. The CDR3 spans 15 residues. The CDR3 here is CASSLSYLRTDTQYF. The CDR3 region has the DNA TGTGCCAGCAGCTTATCCTACTTACGCACAGATACGCAGTATTTT. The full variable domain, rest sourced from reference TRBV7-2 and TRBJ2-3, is GAGVSQSPSNKVTEKGKDVELRCDPISGHTALYWYRQSLGQGLEFLIYFQGNSAPDKSGLPSDRFSAERTGGSVSTLTIQRTQQEDSAVYLCASSLSYLRTDTQYFGPGTRLTVL.

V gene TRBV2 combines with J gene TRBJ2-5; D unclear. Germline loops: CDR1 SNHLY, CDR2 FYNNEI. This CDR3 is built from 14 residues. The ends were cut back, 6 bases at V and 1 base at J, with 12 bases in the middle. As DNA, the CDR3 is TGTGCCAGCAGCTCGAGCCGGCTCCAAGAGACCCAGTACTTC. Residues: CASSSSRLQETQYF.

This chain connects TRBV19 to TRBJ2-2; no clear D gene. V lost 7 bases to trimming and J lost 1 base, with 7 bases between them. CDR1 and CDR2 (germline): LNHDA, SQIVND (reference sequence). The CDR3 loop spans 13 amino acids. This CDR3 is CASIEVNTGELFF. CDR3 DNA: TGTGCCAGTATTGAGGTGAACACCGGGGAGCTGTTTTTT. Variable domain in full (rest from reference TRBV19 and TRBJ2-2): DGGITQSPKYLFRKEGQNVTLSCEQNLNHDAMYWYRQDPGQGLRLIYYSQIVNDFQKGDIAEGYSVSREKKESFPLTVTSAQKNPTAFYLCASIEVNTGELFFGEGSRLTVL.

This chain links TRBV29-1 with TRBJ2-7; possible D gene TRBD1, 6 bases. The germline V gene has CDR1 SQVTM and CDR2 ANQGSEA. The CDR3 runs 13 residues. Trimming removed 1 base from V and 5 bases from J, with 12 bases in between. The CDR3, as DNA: TGCAGCGTTGAAGGATGGGGGCTAGACGAGCAGTACTTC. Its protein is CSVEGWGLDEQYF.

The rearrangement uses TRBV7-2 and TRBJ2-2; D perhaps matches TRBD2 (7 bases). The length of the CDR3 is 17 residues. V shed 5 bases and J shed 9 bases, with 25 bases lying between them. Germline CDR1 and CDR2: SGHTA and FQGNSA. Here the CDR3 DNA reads TGTGCCAGCAGCGTGGACAGTGCGAGCGGGAATGGCAGGGAGCTGTTTTTT. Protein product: CASSVDSASGNGRELFF.

CDR3 region: CASSLVGTGGGETQYF. As DNA, the CDR3 is TGCGCCAGCAGCTTGGTCGGGACAGGGGGCGGTGAGACCCAGTACTTC. The chain recombines TRBV5-1 with TRBJ2-5; 12 bases are shared with TRBD1. CDR3 size: 16 residues. Germline trimming cut 0 bases from V and 5 bases from J; bases unmatched to any gene: 5. Germline CDR1 and CDR2: SGHRS and YFSETQ.